There are a few counts of the clone carrying this T cell receptor (beta chain). Its target is unknown. The second PCR ran roughly 7 to 11 cycles with a sample-barcoded 5' primer and J-beta primers. TCRdb analysed the 5' RACE reads with MiXCR anew, one entry per CDR3 protein. The sample has 1.5 million to 2 million distinct CDR3 sequences; just under 50% are singletons. This sample is drawn from a study of blood T cells in healthy people across ages. Overall study findings and caveats: Diversity estimates drawn from one million T cells were deemed underestimates. Observed TCR beta diversity showed a strong correlation with the percentage of naive T cells as measured by flow cytometry.

Sequences were obtained from blood. This TCR was recovered from a woman aged 40 to 49 in good health.

The CDR3 reads CASRSYGGDYNEQFF. Here the CDR3 DNA reads TGTGCCTCGCGAAGTTACGGGGGGGACTACAATGAGCAGTTCTTC. The chain joins TRBV15 to TRBJ2-1, with 8 bases aligning to TRBD2. The CDR3 length is 15 residues. V was clipped by 11 bases and J by 3 bases; unmatched bases: 12. Per germline, CDR1 LNHNV and CDR2 YYDKDF (reference sequence).